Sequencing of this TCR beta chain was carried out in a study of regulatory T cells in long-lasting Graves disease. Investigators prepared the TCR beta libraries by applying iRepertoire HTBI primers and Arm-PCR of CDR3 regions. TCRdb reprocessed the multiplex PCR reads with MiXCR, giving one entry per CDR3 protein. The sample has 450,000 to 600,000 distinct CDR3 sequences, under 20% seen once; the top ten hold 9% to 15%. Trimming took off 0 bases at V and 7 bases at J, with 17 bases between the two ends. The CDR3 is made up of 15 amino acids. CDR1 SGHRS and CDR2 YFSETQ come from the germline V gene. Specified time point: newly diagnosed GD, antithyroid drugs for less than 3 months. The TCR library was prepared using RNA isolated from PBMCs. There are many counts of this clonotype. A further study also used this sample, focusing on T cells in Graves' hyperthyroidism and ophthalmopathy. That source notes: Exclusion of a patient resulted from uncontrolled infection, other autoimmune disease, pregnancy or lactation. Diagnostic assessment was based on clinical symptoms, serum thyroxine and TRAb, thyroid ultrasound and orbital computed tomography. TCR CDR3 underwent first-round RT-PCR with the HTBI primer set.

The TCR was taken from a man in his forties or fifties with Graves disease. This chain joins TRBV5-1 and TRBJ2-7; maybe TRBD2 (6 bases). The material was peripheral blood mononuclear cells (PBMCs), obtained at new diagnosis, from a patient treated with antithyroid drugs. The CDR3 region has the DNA TGCGCCAGCAGCTTGGCCCCCTCCGGAGGGAGAGAGCAGTACTTC. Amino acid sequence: CASSLAPSGGREQYF.